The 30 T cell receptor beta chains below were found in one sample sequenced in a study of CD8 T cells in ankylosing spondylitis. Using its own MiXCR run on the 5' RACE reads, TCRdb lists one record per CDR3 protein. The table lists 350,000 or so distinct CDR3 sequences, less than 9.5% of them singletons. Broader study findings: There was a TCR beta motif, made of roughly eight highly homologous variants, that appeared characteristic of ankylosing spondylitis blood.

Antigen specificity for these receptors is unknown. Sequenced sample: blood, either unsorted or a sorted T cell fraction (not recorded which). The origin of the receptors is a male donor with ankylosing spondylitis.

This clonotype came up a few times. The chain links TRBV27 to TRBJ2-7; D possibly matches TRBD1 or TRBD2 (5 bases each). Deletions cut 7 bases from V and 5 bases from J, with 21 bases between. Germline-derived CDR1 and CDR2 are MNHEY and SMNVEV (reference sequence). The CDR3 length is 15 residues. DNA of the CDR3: TGTGCCAGCAAAGGAGAGGGACGGACCAGGGACGAGCAGTACTTC. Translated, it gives CASKGEGRTRDEQYF.

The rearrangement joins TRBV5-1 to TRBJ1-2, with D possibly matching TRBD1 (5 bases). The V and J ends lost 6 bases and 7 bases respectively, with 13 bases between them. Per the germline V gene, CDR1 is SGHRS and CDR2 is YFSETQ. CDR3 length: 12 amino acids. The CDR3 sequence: CASTGETTGYTF. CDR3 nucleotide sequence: TGCGCCAGCACGGGGGAAACCACTGGCTACACCTTC.

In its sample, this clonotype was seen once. CDR3 sequence: CSARQDPVAYEQYF. The CDR3, as DNA: TGCAGTGCAAGACAGGATCCTGTAGCCTACGAGCAGTACTTC. The rearrangement uses TRBV20-1 and TRBJ2-7; D may be TRBD1 (6 bases). V was pared by 6 bases and J by 2 bases, with 17 bases between. CDR3 length: 14 amino acids. From germline, CDR1 is DFQATT and CDR2 SNEGSKA (reference sequence).

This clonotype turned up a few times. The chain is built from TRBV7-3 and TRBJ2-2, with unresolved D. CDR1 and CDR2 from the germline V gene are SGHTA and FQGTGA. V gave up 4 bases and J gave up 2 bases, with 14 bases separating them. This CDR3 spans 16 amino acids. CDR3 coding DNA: TGTGCCAGCAGCTCTTCGCCCGGGTTAAACACCGGGGAGCTGTTTTTT. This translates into CASSSSPGLNTGELFF.

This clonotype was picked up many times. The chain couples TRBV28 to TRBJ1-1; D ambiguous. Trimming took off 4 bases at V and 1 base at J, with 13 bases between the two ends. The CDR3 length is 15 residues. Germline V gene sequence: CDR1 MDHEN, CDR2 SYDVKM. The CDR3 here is CASSYIGLPNTEAFF. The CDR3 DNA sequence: TGTGCCAGCAGTTATATCGGACTGCCGAACACTGAAGCTTTCTTT.

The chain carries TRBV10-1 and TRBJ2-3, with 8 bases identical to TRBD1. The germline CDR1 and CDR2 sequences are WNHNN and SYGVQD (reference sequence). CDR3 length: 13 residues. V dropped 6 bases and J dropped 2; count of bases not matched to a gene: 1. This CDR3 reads CASRDRATDTQYF. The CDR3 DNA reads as TGCGCCAGCAGGGACAGGGCCACAGATACGCAGTATTTT.

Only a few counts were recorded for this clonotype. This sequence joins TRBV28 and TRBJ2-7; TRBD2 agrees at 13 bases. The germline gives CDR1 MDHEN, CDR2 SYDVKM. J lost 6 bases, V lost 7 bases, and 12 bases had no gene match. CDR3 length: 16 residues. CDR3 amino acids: CASNPLGLAGDGEQYF. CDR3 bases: TGTGCCAGCAACCCTCTAGGACTAGCGGGAGACGGCGAGCAGTACTTC.

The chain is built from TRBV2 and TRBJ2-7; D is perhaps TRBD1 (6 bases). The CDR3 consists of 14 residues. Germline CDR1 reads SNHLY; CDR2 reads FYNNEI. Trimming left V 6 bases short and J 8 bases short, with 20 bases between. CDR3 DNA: TGTGCCAGCAGAGAGGGACACTGGGCCCTCAAGCAGTACTTC. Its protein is CASREGHWALKQYF.

CDR3 coding DNA: TGTGCCAGCAGTTATTCGGGAGGGCCCGGTGAGCAGTTCTTC. Translated, it gives CASSYSGGPGEQFF. J is TRBJ2-1 and V is TRBV6-5, with 8 nucleotides matching TRBD2. CDR3 length: 14 residues. V lost 3 bases, J lost 9 bases, and 7 bases stayed unmatched. Germline V gene data show CDR1 as MNHEY and CDR2 as SVGAGI.

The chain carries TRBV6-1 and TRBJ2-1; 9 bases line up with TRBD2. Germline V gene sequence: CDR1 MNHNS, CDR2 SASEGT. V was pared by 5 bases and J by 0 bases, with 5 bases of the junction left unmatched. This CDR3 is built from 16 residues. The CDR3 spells CASSRLAGSSYNEQFF. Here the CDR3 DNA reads TGTGCCAGCAGTCGCCTAGCGGGGAGCTCCTACAATGAGCAGTTCTTC.

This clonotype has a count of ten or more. CDR3 sequence: CASSPGTVARKHEQFF. The CDR3, as DNA: TGTGCCAGCTCACCTGGGACAGTCGCCCGCAAGCATGAGCAGTTCTTC. The chain combines TRBV18 with TRBJ2-1, with 7 bases matching TRBD1. The J segment lost 8 bases and the V segment lost 3 bases, leaving 13 bases of the junction unmatched. CDR3 length equals 16 residues. CDR1 and CDR2 (germline): KGHSH, LQKENI.

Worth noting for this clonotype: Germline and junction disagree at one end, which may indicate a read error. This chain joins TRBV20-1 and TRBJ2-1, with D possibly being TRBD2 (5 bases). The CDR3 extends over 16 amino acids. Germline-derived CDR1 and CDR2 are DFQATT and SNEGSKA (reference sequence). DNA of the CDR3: TGCTGTGCTAGAGATGGGAGCGGACCCTCCTACAATGAGCAGTTCTTC. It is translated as CCARDGSGPSYNEQFF.

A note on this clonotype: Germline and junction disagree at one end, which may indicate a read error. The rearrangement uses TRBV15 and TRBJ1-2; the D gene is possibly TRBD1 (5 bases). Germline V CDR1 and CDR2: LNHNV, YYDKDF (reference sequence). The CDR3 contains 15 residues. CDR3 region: CAISDLGDGNYGYTF. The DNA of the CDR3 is TGTGCCATCAGCGACTTAGGGGACGGAAACTATGGCTACACCTTC. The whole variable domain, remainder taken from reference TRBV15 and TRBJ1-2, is DAMVIQNPRYQVTQFGKPVTLSCSQTLNHNVMYWYQQKSSQAPKLLFHYYDKDFNNEADTPDNFQSRRPNTSFCFLDIRSPGLGDTAMYLCAISDLGDGNYGYTFGSGTRLTVV.

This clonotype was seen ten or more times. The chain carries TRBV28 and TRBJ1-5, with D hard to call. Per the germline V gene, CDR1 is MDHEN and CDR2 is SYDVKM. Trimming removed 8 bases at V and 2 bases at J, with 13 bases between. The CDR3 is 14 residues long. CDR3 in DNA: TGTGCCAGCCTAGGGCATAAGGGCAATCAGCCCCAGCATTTT. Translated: CASLGHKGNQPQHF.

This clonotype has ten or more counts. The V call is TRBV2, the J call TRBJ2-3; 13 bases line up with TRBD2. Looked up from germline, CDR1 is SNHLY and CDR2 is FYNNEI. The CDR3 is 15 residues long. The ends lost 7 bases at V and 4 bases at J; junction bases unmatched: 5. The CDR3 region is CASTETSGGADTQYF. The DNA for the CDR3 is TGTGCCAGCACCGAAACTAGCGGGGGGGCAGATACGCAGTATTTT.

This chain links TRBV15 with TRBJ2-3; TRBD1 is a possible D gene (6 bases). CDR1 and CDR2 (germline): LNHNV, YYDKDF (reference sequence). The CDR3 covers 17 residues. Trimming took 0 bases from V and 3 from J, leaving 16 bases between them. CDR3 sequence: CATSRDSSGAATDTQYF. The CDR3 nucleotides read TGTGCCACCAGCAGAGATTCATCAGGGGCTGCGACAGATACGCAGTATTTT.

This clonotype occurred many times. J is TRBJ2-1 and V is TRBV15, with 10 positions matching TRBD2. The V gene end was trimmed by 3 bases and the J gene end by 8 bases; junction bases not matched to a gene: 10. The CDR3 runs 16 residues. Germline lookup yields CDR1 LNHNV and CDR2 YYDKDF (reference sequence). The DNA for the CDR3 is TGTGCCACCAGCAGGCGGGCCCAGCGGGAGGGGGATGAGCAGTTCTTC. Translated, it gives CATSRRAQREGDEQFF. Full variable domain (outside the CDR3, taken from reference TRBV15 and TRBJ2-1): DAMVIQNPRYQVTQFGKPVTLSCSQTLNHNVMYWYQQKSSQAPKLLFHYYDKDFNNEADTPDNFQSRRPNTSFCFLDIRSPGLGDTAMYLCATSRRAQREGDEQFFGPGTRLTVL.

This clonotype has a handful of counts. CDR3 protein: CASSEEGDWDEAFF. As DNA, the CDR3 is TGTGCCAGCAGTGAGGAGGGAGACTGGGATGAAGCTTTCTTT. The genes are TRBV25-1 and TRBJ1-1; D uncertain. Germline-derived CDR1 and CDR2 are MGHDK and SYGVNS. The V end was cut by 3 bases, the J end by 7 bases, with 15 bases between. CDR3 length: 14 amino acids. Filled out from reference TRBV25-1 and TRBJ1-1, the complete variable domain reads EADIYQTPRYLVIGTGKKITLECSQTMGHDKMYWYQQDPGMELHLIHYSYGVNSTEKGDLSSESTVSRIRTEHFPLTLESARPSHTSQYLCASSEEGDWDEAFFGQGTRLTVV.

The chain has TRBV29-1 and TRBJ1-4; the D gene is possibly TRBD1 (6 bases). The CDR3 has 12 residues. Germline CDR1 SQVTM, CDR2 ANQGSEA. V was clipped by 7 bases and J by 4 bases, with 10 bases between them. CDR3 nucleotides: TGCAGCGCTGAGGACAGTAATGAAAAACTGTTTTTT. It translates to CSAEDSNEKLFF. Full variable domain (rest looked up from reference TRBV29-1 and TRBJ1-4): SAVISQKPSRDICQRGTSLTIQCQVDSQVTMMFWYRQQPGQSLTLIATANQGSEATYESGFVIDKFPISRPNLTFSTLTVSNMSPEDSSIYLCSAEDSNEKLFFGSGTQLSVL.

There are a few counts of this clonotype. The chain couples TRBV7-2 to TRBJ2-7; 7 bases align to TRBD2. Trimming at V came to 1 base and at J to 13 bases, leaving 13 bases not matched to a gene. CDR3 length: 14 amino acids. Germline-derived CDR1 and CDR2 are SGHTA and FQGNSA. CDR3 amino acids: CASSLVSAGDGLYF. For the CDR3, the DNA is TGTGCCAGCAGCTTAGTTTCCGCGGGAGACGGGTTATACTTC.

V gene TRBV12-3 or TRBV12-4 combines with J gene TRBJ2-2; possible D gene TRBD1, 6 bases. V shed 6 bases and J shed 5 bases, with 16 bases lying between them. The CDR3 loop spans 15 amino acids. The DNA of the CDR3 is TGTGCCAGCAGCCAGACAGGAGAAAGGACCGGGGAGCTGTTTTTT. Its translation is CASSQTGERTGELFF.

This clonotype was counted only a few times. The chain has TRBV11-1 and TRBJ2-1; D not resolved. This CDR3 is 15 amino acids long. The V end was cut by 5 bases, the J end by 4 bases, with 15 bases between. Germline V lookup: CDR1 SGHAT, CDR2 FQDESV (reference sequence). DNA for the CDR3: TGTGCCAGCAGCCCCGGAACGCCCGAATACAATGAGCAGTTCTTC. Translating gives CASSPGTPEYNEQFF.

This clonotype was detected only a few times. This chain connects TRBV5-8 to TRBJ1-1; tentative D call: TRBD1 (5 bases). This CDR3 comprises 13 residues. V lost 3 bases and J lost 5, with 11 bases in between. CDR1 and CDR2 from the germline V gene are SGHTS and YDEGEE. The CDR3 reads CASSWGSWTEAFF. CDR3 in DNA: TGTGCCAGCAGCTGGGGGTCCTGGACTGAAGCTTTCTTT.

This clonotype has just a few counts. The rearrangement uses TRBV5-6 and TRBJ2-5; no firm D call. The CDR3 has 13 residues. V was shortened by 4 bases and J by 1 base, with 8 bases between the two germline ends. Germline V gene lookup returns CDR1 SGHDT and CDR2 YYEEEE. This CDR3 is CASSVLFQETQYF. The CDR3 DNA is TGTGCCAGCAGCGTTCTCTTCCAAGAGACCCAGTACTTC.

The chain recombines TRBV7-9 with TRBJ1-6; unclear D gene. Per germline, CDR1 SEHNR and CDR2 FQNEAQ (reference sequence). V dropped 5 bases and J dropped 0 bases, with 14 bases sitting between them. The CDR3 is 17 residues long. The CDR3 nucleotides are TGTGCCAGCAGCCCCCCGGGGTCGAGCTCCTATAATTCACCCCTCCACTTT. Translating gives CASSPPGSSSYNSPLHF.

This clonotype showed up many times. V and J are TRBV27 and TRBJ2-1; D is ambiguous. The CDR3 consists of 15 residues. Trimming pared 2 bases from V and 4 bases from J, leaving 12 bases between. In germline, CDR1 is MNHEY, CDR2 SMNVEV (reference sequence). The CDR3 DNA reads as TGTGCCAGCAGTTTAGGAGAACCTGAGTACAATGAGCAGTTCTTC. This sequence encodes CASSLGEPEYNEQFF.

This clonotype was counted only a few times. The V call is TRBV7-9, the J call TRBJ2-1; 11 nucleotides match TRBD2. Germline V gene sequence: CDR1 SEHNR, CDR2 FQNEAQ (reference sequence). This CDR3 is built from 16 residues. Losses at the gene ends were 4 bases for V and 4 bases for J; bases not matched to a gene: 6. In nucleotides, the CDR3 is TGTGCCAGCAGCTCATCACTAGCGGGAGTGTACAATGAGCAGTTCTTC. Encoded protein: CASSSSLAGVYNEQFF.

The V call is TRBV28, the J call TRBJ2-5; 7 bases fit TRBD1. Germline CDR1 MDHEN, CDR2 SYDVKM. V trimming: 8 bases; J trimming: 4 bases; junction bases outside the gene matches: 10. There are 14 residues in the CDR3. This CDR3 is CASWKTGPVETQYF. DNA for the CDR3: TGTGCCAGCTGGAAGACAGGGCCGGTAGAGACCCAGTACTTC.

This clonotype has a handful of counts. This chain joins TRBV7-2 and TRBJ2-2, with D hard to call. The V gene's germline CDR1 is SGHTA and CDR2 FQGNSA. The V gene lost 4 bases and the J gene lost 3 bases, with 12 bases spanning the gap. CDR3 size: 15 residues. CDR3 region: CASSSRLGDTGELFF. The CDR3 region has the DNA TGTGCCAGCAGCTCCCGCCTGGGTGACACCGGGGAGCTGTTTTTT.

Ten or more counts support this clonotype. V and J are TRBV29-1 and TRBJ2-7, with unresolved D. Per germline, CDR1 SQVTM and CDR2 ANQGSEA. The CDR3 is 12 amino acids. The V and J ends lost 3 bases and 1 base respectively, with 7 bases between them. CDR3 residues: CSVEDGSYEQYF. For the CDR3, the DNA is TGCAGCGTTGAGGACGGATCCTACGAGCAGTACTTC.